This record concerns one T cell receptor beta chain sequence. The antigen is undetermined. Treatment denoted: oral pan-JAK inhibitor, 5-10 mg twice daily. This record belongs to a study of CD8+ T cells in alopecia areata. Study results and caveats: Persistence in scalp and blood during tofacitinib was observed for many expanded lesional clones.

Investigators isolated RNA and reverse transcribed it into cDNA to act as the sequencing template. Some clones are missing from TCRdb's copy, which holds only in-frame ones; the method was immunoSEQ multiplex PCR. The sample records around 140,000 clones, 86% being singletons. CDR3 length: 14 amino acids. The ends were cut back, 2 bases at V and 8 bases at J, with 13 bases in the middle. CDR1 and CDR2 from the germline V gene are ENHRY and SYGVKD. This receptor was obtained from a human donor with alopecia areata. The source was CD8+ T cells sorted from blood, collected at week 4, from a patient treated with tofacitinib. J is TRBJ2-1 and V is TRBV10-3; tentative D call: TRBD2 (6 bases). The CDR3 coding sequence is TGTGCCATCAGTGAGGCGGGAAGCCCCGATGAGCAGTTCTTC. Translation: CAISEAGSPDEQFF.